This TCR beta chain was identified during a study of blood T cell repertoires in COVID-19. Generated by immunoSEQ multiplex PCR, the TCRdb table keeps only in-frame clones and is missing some. The data hold roughly 200,000 clones, with roughly 87% observed a single time. The V gene end was trimmed by 5 bases and the J gene end by 6 bases; junction bases not matched to a gene: 7. From germline, CDR1 is SGHAT and CDR2 FQNNGV. CDR3 length: 14 amino acids. This chain uses TRBV11-2 with TRBJ2-1; 7 positions match TRBD1. The receptor was derived from a man between 60 and 75 years old with active or convalescent COVID-19. Specimen: peripheral blood. The CDR3 loop reads CASSPLTGFNEQFF. DNA for the CDR3: TGTGCCAGCAGCCCCCTGACAGGGTTCAATGAGCAGTTCTTC.